This T cell receptor beta chain derives from a study of OX40 agonist ivuxolimab in advanced cancers. Across the study: Participants, 80% to 90% male, averaged roughly 60 years of age, ranging from roughly 23 to 80. Notes on the study in general: Clonal expansion from baseline to week 6 occurred in both CD4+ and CD8+ T cells. Clonal expansion in partial responders at 0.1-3.0 mg/kg ranked among the lowest. The mean number of expanded clones was higher in CD8+ T cells than in CD4+.

Method: immunoSEQ multiplex PCR; TCRdb's copy keeps in-frame clones and lacks some. Of fewer than 90,000 clones listed, about 90% are singletons. The CDR3 extends over 13 amino acids. CDR1 and CDR2 from the germline V gene are SQVTM and ANQGSEA. V lost 5 bases and J 7 bases, leaving 14 bases between the germline ends. With regard to this clone: Its antigen is undetermined.

Sequenced material: CD4+ or CD8+ T cells sorted from blood, taken in a trial of the OX40 agonist ivuxolimab. The TCR originated in an adult with an advanced solid tumor such as melanoma, head and neck, liver or kidney cancer. The V and J genes are TRBV29-1 and TRBJ1-4, with D possibly being TRBD1 (5 bases). The CDR3 here is CSVFPGQGEKLFF. The DNA of the CDR3 is TGCAGCGTTTTTCCCGGACAAGGTGAAAAACTGTTTTTT.